These 14 T cell receptor beta chains originate from one sample sequenced in a study of preoperative IRX-2 immunotherapy in early breast cancer (dated by TCRdb to between 2019 and 2020). The library was made by the immunoSEQ multiplex PCR assay. The table comes from immuneACCESS by way of TCRdb, which keeps in-frame sequences with V and J called. Part of the clones is missing from these tables; in studies checked, under half for an unresolved V gene and the rest for unknown reasons. This sample holds 35,000 to 40,000 clones; approximately 80% were observed only once. The ten largest clonotypes hold around 1.4% of the sample. Interpreted using the paper, the treatment or condition label stands for: preoperative locoregional IRX-2 cytokine immunotherapy. Source: lymph node tissue, taken after IRX-2 immunotherapy. Every receptor here comes from a human donor with breast cancer.

This clone has only a few counts. CDR3 sequence: CASSQVANYGYTF. The CDR3 nucleotides are TGTGCCAGCAGCCAGGTAGCTAACTATGGCTACACCTTC. The V gene is TRBV14, the J gene TRBJ1-2, with D unresolved. The CDR3 is 13 amino acids. The V end lost 3 bases, the J end lost 0 bases, and 5 bases lay between the germline ends. Germline V gene data show CDR1 as SGHDN and CDR2 as FVKESK. Full variable domain (outside the CDR3, taken from reference TRBV14 and TRBJ1-2): EAGVTQFPSHSVIEKGQTVTLRCDPISGHDNLYWYRRVMGKEIKFLLHFVKESKQDESGMPNNRFLAERTGGTYSTLKVQPAELEDSGVYFCASSQVANYGYTFGSGTRLTVV.

This clone was counted a few times. This chain connects TRBV11-3 to TRBJ2-5, with 7 nucleotides matching TRBD2. Germline V lookup: CDR1 SGHNT, CDR2 YENEEA. Germline trimming cut 4 bases from V and 5 bases from J; bases unmatched to any gene: 10. The CDR3 totals 15 residues. CDR3: CASSSQAGVGETQYF. The CDR3 DNA follows: TGTGCCAGCAGCTCACAGGCGGGGGTAGGGGAGACCCAGTACTTC.

The rearrangement joins TRBV14 to TRBJ2-5; a weak D match, TRBD2 (6 bases). Germline-derived CDR1 and CDR2 are SGHDN and FVKESK. V shed 0 bases and J shed 0 bases, with 17 bases lying between them. There are 18 residues in the CDR3. This chain's CDR3 is CASSQDRRGGLYQETQYF. The CDR3, as DNA: TGTGCCAGCAGCCAAGATCGACGTGGGGGGTTATACCAAGAGACCCAGTACTTC.

This clone was seen a handful of times. This chain joins TRBV6-8 and TRBJ1-4, with D tentatively TRBD1 (6 bases). The V end was cut by 4 bases, the J end by 8 bases, with 17 bases between. Germline CDR1 reads MNHGY; CDR2 reads SAAAGT. The CDR3 length is 15 residues. The CDR3: CASSSRDNPGEKLFF. As DNA, the CDR3 is TGTGCCAGCAGTTCCAGGGACAACCCTGGGGAAAAACTGTTTTTT.

The chain joins TRBV10-1 to TRBJ2-1, with TRBD1 matching over 7 bases. The CDR3 is 13 residues long. With 4 bases clipped from V and 6 bases from J, the junction kept 3 bases outside the gene matches. The V gene's germline CDR1 is WNHNN and CDR2 SYGVQD (reference sequence). The CDR3 DNA is TGCGCCAGCAGTGTTCCAGGGGGCAATGAGCAGTTCTTC. It yields the protein CASSVPGGNEQFF.

V is TRBV2 and J is TRBJ2-3; 7 bases map to TRBD2. V lost 4 bases and J lost 1; bases outside the gene matches: 5. Germline CDR1 reads SNHLY; CDR2 reads FYNNEI. CDR3 length: 15 residues. In DNA, the CDR3 is TGTGCCAGCAGTGGTCTGGGGGGGGGCACAGATACGCAGTATTTT. It translates to CASSGLGGGTDTQYF.

This clone was detected once. The V gene is TRBV6-8, the J gene TRBJ2-1, with 11 nucleotides matching TRBD2. Germline V gene data show CDR1 as MNHGY and CDR2 as SAAAGT. V trimming: 4 bases; J trimming: 2 bases; junction bases outside the gene matches: 7. The CDR3 loop spans 17 amino acids. The CDR3 here is CASSFAQGLAAYNEQFF. The CDR3 bases are TGTGCCAGCAGTTTCGCCCAGGGACTAGCGGCCTACAATGAGCAGTTCTTC.

This chain joins TRBV6-8 and TRBJ1-3; D is perhaps TRBD1 (6 bases). V lost 8 bases and J 0 bases, leaving 11 bases between the germline ends. The germline V gene has CDR1 MNHGY and CDR2 SAAAGT. The CDR3 is made up of 14 amino acids. This CDR3 reads CASLAGASGNTIYF. The CDR3 DNA sequence: TGTGCCAGCCTTGCAGGGGCCTCTGGAAACACCATATATTTT.

This clone was recorded only once. V is TRBV7-6 and J is TRBJ1-1; no clear D gene. The V gene's germline CDR1 is SGHVS and CDR2 FNYEAQ. This CDR3 is built from 14 residues. With 5 bases removed from V and 3 bases from J, the gap between germline ends came to 13 bases. CDR3 loop: CASSPTLGYTEAFF. The DNA of the CDR3 is TGTGCCAGCAGCCCGACACTTGGCTACACTGAAGCTTTCTTT.

V is TRBV7-1 and J is TRBJ2-5; no firm D call. TRBV7-1 is recorded as an ORF, its role being uncertain. This CDR3 comprises 14 residues. The germline V and J ends were trimmed by 4 bases and 5 bases, with 14 bases remaining between them. The CDR3 reads CASSLDTPSETQYF. The CDR3 region has the DNA TGTGCCAGCAGCTTGGATACGCCGTCCGAGACCCAGTACTTC.

This chain joins TRBV6-8 and TRBJ2-7; TRBD1 aligns across 9 bases. The CDR3 has 13 amino acids. Germline CDR1 reads MNHGY; CDR2 reads SAAAGT. V was pared by 7 bases and J by 3 bases, with 4 bases of the junction left unmatched. CDR3 coding DNA: TGTGCCAGCAAGAGGGGACAGGGCTACGAGCAGTACTTC. Encoded protein: CASKRGQGYEQYF.

The chain is built from TRBV6-8 and TRBJ1-2, with TRBD1 as a possible D gene (6 bases). The CDR3 is 15 residues long. The V end lost 6 bases, the J end lost 1 base, and 15 bases lay between the germline ends. Per germline, CDR1 MNHGY and CDR2 SAAAGT. CDR3 sequence reads: CASSDLGGSNYGYTF. The CDR3 DNA is TGTGCCAGCAGCGACTTAGGGGGTAGTAACTATGGCTACACCTTC.

This clone was seen a handful of times. This sequence joins TRBV6-8 and TRBJ1-2; unclear D gene. Germline lookup yields CDR1 MNHGY and CDR2 SAAAGT. Between the trimmed V and J ends, which lost 4 bases and 4 bases, there was a span of 7 bases. The CDR3 length is 12 residues. The CDR3: CASSWQSYGYTF. CDR3 DNA: TGTGCCAGCAGTTGGCAGTCCTATGGCTACACCTTC.

The gene calls are TRBV9 and TRBJ1-1, with D tentatively TRBD1 (5 bases). There are 14 residues in the CDR3. Trimming removed 5 bases from V and 4 bases from J, with 15 bases in between. CDR1 is SGDLS and CDR2 is YYNGEE in the germline V gene. CDR3 in amino acids: CASSEQGRVTEAFF. Here the CDR3 DNA reads TGTGCCAGCAGTGAGCAGGGCAGGGTCACTGAAGCTTTCTTT.